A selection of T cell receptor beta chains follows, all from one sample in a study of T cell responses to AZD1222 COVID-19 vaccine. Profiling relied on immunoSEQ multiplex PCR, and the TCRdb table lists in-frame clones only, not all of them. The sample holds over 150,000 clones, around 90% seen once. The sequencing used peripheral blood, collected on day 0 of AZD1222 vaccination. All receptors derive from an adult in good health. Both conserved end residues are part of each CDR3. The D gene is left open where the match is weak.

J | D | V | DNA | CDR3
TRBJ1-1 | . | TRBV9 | TGTGCCAGCAGCGTAGTTGGAGAGAACACTGAAGCTTTCTTT | CASSVVGENTEAFF
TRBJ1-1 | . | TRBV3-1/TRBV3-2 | TGTGCCAGCAGCCAACGCCGGACGGCAAACACTGAAGCTTTCTTT | CASSQRRTANTEAFF
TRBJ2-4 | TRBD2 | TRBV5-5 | TGTGCCAGCAGCTTGGCGGGACTAGCGGGAGGGATTCAGTACTTC | CASSLAGLAGGIQYF
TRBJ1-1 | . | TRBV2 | TGTGCCAGCAGAGACCGAGGGAGGGCGAACACTGAAGCTTTCTTT | CASRDRGRANTEAFF
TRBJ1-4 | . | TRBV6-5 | TGTGCCAGCAGTACAGTCGGGACTCCTGAAAAACTGTTTTTT | CASSTVGTPEKLFF
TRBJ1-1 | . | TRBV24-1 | TGTGCCACCAGTGATCCCTTTCGGGGGGGTGAAGCTTTCTTT | CATSDPFRGGEAFF
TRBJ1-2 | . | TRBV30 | TGTGCCTGGATGGGGATGAACTATGGCTACACCTTC | CAWMGMNYGYTF
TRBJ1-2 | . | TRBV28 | TGTGCCAGCCTCCCGGGCCCATTCTTAGGCTACACCTTC | CASLPGPFLGYTF
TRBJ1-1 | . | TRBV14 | TGTGCCAGCAGCCCCCTTCCGGGGGTCGGGGCTTTCTTT | CASSPLPGVGAFF
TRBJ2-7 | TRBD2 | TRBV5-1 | TGCGCCAGCAGTAGCGGGAGCTCCTACGAGCAGTACTTC | CASSSGSSYEQYF
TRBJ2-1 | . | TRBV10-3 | TGTGCCATCAGTGACAGGCGGAACTCCTACAATGAGCAGTTCTTC | CAISDRRNSYNEQFF